The TCR beta chain under discussion was sequenced for a study of molecular identifiers for immune sequencing clone quantification. Study results and caveats: Whereas naive cells kept under 1% of molecules in clones above 20 RNA copies, such clones held over 98% in effectors. Spike-in Jurkat TCR RNA from a single cell reportedly registered among about 1 million naive cells.

The CDR3 has 16 amino acids. Trimming stripped 2 bases from V and 0 bases from J, with 11 bases between. In germline, CDR1 is MNHEY, CDR2 SVGAGI. Libraries for naive CD8 T cells, which were made from around 20,000 to 1,000,000 sorted cells, drew on 10%, 30% or 50% of the RNA. The authors gated naive CD8 T cells as CD8+CD4-CCR7+CD45RA+ for sorting. Using its own MiXCR run on the PCR reads, TCRdb lists one record per CDR3 protein. The sample consists of 490,000 or so distinct CDR3 sequences, about 25% of them appearing once. Of note for this clonotype: Its antigen is undetermined.

This chain joins TRBV6-5 and TRBJ2-1; no clear D gene. The clonotype was recovered from a human donor in good health. Some libraries in this study had Jurkat cell RNA spiked in. Specimen: naive CD8+ T cells from blood, with Jurkat cell RNA spiked in. Regarding subset: FACS-sorted CD8+CD4-CCR7+CD45RA+ naive T cells. CDR3 protein: CASSYQAGSSYNEQFF. For the CDR3, the DNA is TGTGCCAGCAGTTACCAGGCAGGTAGCTCCTACAATGAGCAGTTCTTC.